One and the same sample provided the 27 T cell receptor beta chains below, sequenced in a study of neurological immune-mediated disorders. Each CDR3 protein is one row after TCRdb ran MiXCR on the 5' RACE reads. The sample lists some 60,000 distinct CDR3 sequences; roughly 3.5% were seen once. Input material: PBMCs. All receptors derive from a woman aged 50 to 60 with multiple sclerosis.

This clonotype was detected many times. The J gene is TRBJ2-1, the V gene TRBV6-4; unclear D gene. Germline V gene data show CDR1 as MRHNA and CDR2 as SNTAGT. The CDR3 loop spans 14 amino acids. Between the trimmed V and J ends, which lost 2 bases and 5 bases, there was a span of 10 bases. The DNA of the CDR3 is TGTGCCAGCAGTGACGGGAACAGACACAATGAGCAGTTCTTC. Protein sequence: CASSDGNRHNEQFF.

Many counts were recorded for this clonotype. The CDR3 nucleotides read TGCAGTGCTAGAGATGAAGGTCGGGAGACCCAGTACTTC. This codes for CSARDEGRETQYF. The gene calls are TRBV20-1 and TRBJ2-5; D uncertain. V was clipped by 0 bases and J by 5 bases, with 10 bases between them. CDR1 DFQATT and CDR2 SNEGSKA come from the germline V gene (reference sequence). This CDR3 region has 13 residues.

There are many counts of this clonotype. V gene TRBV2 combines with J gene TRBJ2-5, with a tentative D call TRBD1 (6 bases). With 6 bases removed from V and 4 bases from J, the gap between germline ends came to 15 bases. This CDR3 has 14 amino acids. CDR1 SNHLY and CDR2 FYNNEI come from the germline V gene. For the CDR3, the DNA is TGTGCCAGCAGACACGGACAGTTAGGAGAGACCCAGTACTTC. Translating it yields CASRHGQLGETQYF.

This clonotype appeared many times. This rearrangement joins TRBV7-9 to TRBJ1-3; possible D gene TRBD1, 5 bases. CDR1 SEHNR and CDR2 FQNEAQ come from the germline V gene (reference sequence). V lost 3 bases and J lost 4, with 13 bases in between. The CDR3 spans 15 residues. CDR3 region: CASSLNWGRGNTIYF. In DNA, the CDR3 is TGTGCCAGCAGCTTGAATTGGGGACGAGGAAACACCATATATTTT.

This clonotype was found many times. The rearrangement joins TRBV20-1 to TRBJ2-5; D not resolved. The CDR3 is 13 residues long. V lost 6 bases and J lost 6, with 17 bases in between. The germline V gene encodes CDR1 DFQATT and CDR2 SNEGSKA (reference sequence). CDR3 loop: CSATSREFKTQYF. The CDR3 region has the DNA TGCAGTGCCACGAGTAGAGAGTTTAAGACCCAGTACTTC.

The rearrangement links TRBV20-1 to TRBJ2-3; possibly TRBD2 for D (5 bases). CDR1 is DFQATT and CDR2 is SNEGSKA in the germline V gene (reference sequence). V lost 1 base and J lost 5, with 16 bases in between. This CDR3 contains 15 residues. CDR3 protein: CSARVFLGGVDTQYF. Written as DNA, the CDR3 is TGCAGTGCTAGAGTGTTTCTCGGAGGTGTAGATACGCAGTATTTT.

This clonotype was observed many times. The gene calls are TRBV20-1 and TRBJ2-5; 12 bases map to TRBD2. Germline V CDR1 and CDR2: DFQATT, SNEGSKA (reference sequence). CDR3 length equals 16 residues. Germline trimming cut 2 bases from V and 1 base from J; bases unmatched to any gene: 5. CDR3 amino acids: CSARPTSGRIQETQYF. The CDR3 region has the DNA TGCAGTGCTAGACCCACTAGCGGGAGGATCCAAGAGACCCAGTACTTC.

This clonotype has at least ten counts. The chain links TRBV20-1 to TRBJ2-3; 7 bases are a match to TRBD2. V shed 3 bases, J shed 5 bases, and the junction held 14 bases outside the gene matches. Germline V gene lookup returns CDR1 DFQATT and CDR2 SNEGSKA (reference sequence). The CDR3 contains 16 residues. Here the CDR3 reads CSASPLAGGGGDTQYF. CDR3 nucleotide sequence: TGCAGTGCTAGCCCACTAGCAGGTGGGGGGGGAGATACGCAGTATTTT.

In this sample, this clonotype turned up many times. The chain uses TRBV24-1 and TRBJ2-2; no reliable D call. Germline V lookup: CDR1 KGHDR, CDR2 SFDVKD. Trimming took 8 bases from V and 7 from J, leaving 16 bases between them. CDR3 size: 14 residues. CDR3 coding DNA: TGTGCCACCACTGGCTCGGAACGGATCGGGGAGCTGTTTTTT. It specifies CATTGSERIGELFF.

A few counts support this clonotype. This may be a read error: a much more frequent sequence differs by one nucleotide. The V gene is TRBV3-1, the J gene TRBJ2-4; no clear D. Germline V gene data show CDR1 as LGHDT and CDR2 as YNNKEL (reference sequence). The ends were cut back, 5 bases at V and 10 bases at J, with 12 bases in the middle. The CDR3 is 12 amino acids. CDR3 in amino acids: CASSSLGGIQYF. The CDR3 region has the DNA TGTGCCAGCAGCAGCCTGGGTGGGATTCAGTACTTC.

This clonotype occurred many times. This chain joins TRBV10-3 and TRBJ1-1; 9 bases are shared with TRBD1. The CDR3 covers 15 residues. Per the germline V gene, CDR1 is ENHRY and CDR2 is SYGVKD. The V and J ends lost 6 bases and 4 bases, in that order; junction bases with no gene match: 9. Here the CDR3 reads CAIRPPGQGSTEAFF. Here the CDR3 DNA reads TGTGCCATCAGGCCTCCGGGACAGGGATCCACTGAAGCTTTCTTT.

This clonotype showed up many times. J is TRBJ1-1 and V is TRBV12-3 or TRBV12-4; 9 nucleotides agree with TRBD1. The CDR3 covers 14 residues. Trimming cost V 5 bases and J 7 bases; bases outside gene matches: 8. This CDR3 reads CASSLTGGRGEAFF. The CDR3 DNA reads TGTGCCAGCAGTCTCACAGGGGGCAGGGGTGAAGCTTTCTTT.

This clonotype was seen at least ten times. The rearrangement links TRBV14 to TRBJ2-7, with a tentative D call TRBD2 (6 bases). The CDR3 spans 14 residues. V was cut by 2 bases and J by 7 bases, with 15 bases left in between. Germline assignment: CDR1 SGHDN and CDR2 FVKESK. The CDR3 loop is CASSQMGGAGEQYF. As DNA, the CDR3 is TGTGCCAGCAGCCAAATGGGGGGAGCGGGTGAGCAGTACTTC.

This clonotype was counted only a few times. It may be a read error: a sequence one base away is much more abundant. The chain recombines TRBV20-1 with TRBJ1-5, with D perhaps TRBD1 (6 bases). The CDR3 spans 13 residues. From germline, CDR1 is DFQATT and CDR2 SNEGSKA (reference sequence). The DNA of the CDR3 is TGCAGTGCCCTTACGACAGGTAATCAGCCCCAGAATTTT. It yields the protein CSALTTGNQPQNF.

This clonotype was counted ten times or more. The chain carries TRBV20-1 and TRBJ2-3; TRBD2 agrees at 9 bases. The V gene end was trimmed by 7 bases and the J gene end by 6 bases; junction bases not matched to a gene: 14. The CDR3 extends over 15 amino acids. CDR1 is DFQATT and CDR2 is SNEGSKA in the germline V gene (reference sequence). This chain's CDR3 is CSVPRSSGRTDTQYF. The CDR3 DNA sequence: TGCAGTGTTCCAAGGAGTAGCGGGAGAACGGATACGCAGTATTTT.

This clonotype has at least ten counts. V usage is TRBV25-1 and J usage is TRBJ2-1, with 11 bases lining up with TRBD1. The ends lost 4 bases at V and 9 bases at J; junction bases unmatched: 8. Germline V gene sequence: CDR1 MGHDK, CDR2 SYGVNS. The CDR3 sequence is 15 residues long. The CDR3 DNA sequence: TGTGCCAGCAGTGGCGGGACAGGGGGGAGTCTTGAGCAGTTCTTC. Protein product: CASSGGTGGSLEQFF.

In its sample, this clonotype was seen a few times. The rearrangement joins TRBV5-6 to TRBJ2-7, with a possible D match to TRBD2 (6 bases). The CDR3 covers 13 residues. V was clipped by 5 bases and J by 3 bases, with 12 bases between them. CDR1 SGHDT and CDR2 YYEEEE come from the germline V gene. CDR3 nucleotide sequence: TGTGCCAGCAGTCGCCGGAGGGTCTACGAGCAGTACTTC. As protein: CASSRRRVYEQYF.

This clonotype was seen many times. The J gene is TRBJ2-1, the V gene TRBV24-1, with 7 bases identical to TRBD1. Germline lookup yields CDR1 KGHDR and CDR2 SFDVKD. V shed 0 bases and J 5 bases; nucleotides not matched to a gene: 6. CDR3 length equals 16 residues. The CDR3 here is CATSDLGRGKDNEQFF. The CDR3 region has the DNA TGTGCCACCAGTGATTTGGGCAGGGGGAAAGACAATGAGCAGTTCTTC.

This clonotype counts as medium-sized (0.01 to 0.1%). The CDR3 DNA reads TGCAGTGCTAGAGAGGGCGGCATCACTGATTGGGGCTACACCTTC. Translated: CSAREGGITDWGYTF. The rearrangement links TRBV20-1 to TRBJ1-2; D gene ambiguous. CDR3 length equals 15 residues. The V gene lost 0 bases and the J gene lost 8 bases, with 19 bases spanning the gap. The germline V gene encodes CDR1 DFQATT and CDR2 SNEGSKA (reference sequence).

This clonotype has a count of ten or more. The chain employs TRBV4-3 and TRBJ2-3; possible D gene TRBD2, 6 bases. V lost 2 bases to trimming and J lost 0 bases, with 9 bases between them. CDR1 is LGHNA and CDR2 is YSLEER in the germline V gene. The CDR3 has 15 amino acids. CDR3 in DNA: TGCGCCAGCAGCCAATCGGGGGTTAGCACAGATACGCAGTATTTT. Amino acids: CASSQSGVSTDTQYF.

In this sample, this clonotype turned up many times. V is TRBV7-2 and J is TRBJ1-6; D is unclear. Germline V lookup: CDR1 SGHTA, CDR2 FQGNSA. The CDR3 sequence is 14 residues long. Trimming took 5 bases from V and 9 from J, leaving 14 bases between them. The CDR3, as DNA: TGTGCCAGCAGCCCCCGGTGGGAAAGTTCACCCCTCCACTTT. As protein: CASSPRWESSPLHF.

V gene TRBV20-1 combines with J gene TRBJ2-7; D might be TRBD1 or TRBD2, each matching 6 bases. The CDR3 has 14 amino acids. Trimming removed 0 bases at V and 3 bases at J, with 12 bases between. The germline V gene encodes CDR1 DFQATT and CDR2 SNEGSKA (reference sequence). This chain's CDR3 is CSARDRRGSYEQYF. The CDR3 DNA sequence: TGCAGTGCTAGAGATCGGAGGGGGAGCTACGAGCAGTACTTC.

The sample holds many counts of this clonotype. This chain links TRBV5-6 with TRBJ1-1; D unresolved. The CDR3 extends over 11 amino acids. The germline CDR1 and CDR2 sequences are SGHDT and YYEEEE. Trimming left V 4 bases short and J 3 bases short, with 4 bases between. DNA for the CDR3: TGTGCCAGCAGCACCGACACTGAAGCTTTCTTT. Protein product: CASSTDTEAFF. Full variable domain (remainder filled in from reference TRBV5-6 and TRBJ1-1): DAGVTQSPTHLIKTRGQQVTLRCSPKSGHDTVSWYQQALGQGPQFIFQYYEEEERQRGNFPDRFSGHQFPNYSSELNVNALLLGDSALYLCASSTDTEAFFGQGTRLTVV.

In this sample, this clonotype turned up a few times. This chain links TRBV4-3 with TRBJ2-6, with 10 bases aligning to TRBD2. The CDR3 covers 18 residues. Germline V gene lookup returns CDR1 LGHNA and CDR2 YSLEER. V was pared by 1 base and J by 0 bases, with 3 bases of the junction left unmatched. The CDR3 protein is CASSQGLAGPSGANVLTF. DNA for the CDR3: TGCGCCAGCAGCCAAGGACTAGCGGGTCCCTCTGGGGCCAACGTCCTGACTTTC.

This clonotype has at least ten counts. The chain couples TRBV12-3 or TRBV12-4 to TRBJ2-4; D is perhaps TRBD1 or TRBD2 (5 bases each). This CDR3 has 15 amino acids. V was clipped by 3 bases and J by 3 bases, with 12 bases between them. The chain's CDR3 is CASSLRGVDKNIQYF. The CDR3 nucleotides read TGTGCCAGCAGTTTGAGAGGGGTTGACAAAAACATTCAGTACTTC.

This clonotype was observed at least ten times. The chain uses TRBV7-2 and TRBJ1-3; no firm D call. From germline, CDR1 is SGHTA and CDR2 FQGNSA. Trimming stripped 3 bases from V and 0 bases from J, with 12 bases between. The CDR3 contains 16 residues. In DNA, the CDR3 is TGTGCCAGCAGCTTGGGAGGAGCCGACTCTGGAAACACCATATATTTT. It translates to CASSLGGADSGNTIYF.

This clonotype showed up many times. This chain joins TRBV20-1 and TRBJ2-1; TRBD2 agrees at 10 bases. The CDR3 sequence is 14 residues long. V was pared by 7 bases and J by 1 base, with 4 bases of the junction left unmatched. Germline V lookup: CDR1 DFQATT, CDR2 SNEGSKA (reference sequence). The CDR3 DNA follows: TGCAGTGGACTAGCGGGTGTATCCTACAATGAGCAGTTCTTC. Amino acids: CSGLAGVSYNEQFF.